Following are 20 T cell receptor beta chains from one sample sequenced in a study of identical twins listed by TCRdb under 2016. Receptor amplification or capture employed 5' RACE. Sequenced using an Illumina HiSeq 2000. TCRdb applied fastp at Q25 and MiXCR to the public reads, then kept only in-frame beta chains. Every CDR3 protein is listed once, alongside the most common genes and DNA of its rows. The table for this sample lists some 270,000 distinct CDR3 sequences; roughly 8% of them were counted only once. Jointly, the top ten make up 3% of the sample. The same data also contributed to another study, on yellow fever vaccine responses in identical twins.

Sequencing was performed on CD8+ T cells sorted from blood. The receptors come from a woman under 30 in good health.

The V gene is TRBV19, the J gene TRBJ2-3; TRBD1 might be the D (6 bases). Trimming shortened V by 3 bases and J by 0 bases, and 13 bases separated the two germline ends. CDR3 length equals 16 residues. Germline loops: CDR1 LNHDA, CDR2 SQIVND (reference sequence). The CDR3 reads CASSIPTGKSTDTQYF. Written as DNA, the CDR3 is TGTGCCAGTAGTATCCCCACAGGGAAAAGCACAGATACGCAGTATTTT.

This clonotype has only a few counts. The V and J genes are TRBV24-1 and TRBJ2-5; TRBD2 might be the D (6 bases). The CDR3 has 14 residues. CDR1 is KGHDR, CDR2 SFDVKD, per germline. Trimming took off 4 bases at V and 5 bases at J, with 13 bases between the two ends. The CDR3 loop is CATSDWDSLETQYF. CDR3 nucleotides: TGTGCCACCAGTGACTGGGACTCCTTGGAGACCCAGTACTTC.

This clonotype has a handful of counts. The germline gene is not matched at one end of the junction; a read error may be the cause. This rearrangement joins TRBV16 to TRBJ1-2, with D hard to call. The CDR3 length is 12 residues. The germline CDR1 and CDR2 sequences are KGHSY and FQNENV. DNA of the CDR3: TGTGCCAGCACCCAAACGGACTATGGCTACACCTTC. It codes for CASTQTDYGYTF.

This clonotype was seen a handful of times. This CDR3 reads CASSRETEETQYF. In DNA form, the CDR3 reads TGTGCCAGCAGCCGAGAAACGGAGGAGACCCAGTACTTC. V usage is TRBV3-1 and J usage is TRBJ2-5; D is unresolved. Germline V CDR1 and CDR2: LGHDT, YNNKEL (reference sequence). With 4 bases removed from V and 5 bases from J, the gap between germline ends came to 11 bases. The CDR3 is 13 residues long.

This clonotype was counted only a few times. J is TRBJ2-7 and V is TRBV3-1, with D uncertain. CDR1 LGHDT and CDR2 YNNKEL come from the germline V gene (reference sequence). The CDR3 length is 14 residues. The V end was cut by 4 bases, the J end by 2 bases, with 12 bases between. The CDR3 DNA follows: TGTGCCAGCAGCCCCGGACGGCAGACCTACGAGCAGTACTTC. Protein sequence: CASSPGRQTYEQYF.

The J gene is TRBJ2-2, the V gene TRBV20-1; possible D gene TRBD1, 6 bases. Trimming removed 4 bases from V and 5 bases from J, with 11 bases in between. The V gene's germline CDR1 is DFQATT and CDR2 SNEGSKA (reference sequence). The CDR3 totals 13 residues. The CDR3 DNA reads TGCAGTGCTAACCAGGGGATGACCGGGGAGCTGTTTTTT. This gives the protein CSANQGMTGELFF.

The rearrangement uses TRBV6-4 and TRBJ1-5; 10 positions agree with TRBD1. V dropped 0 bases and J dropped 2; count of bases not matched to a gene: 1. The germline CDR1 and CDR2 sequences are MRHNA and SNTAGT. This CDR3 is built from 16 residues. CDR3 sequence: CASSDSGTGGNQPQHF. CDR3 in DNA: TGTGCCAGCAGTGACTCCGGGACAGGGGGCAATCAGCCCCAGCATTTT.

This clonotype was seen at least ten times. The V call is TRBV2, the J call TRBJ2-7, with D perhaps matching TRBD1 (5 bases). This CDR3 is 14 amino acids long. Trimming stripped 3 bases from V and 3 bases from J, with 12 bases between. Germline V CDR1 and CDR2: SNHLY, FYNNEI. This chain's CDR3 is CASSDETDDYEQYF. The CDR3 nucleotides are TGTGCCAGCAGTGATGAGACAGATGACTACGAGCAGTACTTC. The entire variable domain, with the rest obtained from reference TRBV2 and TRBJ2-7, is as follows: EPEVTQTPSHQVTQMGQEVILRCVPISNHLYFYWYRQILGQKVEFLVSFYNNEISEKSEIFDDQFSVERPDGSNFTLKIRSTKLEDSAMYFCASSDETDDYEQYFGPGTRLTVT.

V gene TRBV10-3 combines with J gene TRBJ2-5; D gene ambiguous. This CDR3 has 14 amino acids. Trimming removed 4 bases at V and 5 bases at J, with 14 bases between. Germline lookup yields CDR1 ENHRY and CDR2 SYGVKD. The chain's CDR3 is CAISGYSIRETQYF. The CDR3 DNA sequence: TGTGCCATCAGTGGTTACAGTATCCGGGAGACCCAGTACTTC.

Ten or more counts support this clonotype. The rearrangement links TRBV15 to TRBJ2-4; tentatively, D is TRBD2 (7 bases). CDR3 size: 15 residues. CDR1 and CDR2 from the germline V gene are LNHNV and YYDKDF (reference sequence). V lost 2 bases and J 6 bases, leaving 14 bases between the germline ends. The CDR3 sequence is CATSRNREGRNIQYF. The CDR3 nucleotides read TGTGCCACCAGCAGAAACAGGGAGGGGAGAAACATTCAGTACTTC.

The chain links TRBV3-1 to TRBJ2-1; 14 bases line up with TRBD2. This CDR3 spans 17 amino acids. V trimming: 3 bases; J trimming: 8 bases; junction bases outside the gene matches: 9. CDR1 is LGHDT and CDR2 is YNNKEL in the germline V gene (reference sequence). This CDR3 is CASSHSDRGLAGDEQFF. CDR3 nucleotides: TGTGCCAGCAGCCATTCGGACCGGGGACTAGCGGGAGATGAGCAGTTCTTC.

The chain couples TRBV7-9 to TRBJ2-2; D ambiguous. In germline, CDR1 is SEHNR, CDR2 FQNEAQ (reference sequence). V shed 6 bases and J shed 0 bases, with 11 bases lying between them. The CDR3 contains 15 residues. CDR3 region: CASSYGSTNTGELFF. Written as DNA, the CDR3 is TGTGCCAGCAGTTACGGCTCCACGAACACCGGGGAGCTGTTTTTT.

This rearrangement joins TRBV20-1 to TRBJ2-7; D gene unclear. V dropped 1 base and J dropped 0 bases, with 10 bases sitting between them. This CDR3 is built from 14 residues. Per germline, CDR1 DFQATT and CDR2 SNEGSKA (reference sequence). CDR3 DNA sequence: TGCAGTGCTAGAGGGAGAACAGCCTCCTACGAGCAGTACTTC. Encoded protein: CSARGRTASYEQYF.

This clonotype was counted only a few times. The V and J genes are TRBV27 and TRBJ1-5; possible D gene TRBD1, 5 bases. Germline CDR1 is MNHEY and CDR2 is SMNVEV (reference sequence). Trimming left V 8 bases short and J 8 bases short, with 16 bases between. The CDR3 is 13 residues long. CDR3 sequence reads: CASGMGGDKPQHF. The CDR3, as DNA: TGTGCCAGCGGCATGGGAGGGGATAAGCCCCAGCATTTT.

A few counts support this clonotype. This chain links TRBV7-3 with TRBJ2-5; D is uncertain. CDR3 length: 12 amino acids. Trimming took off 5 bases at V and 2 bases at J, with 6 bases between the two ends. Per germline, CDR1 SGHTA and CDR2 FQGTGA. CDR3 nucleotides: TGTGCCAGCAGCGAAGGACAAGAGACCCAGTACTTC. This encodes CASSEGQETQYF.

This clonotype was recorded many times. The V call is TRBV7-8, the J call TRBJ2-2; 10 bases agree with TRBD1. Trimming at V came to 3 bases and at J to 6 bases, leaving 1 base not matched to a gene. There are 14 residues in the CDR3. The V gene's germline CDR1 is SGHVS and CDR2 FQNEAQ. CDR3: CASSLDRGAGELFF. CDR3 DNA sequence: TGTGCCAGCAGCTTGGACAGGGGGGCCGGGGAGCTGTTTTTT.

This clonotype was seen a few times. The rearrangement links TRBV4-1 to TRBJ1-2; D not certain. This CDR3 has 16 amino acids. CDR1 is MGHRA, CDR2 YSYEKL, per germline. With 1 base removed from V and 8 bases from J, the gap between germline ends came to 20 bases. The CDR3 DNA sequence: TGCGCCAGCAGCCAAGTCTTACGGATCCCCAAGGAGGGCTACACCTTC. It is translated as CASSQVLRIPKEGYTF.

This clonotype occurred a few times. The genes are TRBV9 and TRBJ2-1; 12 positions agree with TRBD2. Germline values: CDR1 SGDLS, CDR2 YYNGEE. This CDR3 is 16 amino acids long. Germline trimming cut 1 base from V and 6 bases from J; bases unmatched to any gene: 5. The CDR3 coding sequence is TGTGCCAGCAGCGTATCCTCTAGCGGGGGGGTCAATGAGCAGTTCTTC. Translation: CASSVSSSGGVNEQFF.

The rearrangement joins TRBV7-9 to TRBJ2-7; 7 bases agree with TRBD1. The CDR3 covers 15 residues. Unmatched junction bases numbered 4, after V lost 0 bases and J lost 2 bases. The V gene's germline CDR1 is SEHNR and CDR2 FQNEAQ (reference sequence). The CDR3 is CASSLAGTVAYEQYF. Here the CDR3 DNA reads TGTGCCAGCAGCTTAGCGGGGACAGTGGCCTACGAGCAGTACTTC.

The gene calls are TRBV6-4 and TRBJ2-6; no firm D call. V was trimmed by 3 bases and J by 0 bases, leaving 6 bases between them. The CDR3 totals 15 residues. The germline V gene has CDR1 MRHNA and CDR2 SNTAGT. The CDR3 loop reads CASSETLSGANVLTF. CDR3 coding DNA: TGTGCCAGCAGTGAAACCCTCTCTGGGGCCAACGTCCTGACTTTC.